This T cell receptor beta chain emerged from a study of high-grade serous ovarian cancer treatment subgroups. Whole-study context: Mean per sample: about 15,000 reads, about 6,900 unique TCR beta rearrangements.

Study results and caveats: Different patients shared almost no repertoire; same-patient tumors shared 0.11 to 0.79.

About this clone: Its specificity is not known.

The ends were cut back, 0 bases at V and 0 bases at J, with 14 bases in the middle. The CDR3 spans 17 residues. The germline V gene has CDR1 SNHLY and CDR2 FYNNEI. Tumor samples were obtained before definitive surgery or chemotherapy. Using immunoSEQ multiplex PCR, the repertoire was profiled, and TCRdb retains in-frame clones only, with some absent. The profile shows about 10,000 clones, about four fifths of them singletons. What was sequenced was tumor tissue. This TCR was sampled from a human donor with high-grade serous ovarian cancer. This chain joins TRBV2 and TRBJ1-1; D perhaps matches TRBD1 (6 bases). The chain's CDR3 is CASSEARGVVLNTEAFF. CDR3 DNA: TGTGCCAGCAGTGAAGCGAGGGGGGTTGTTCTGAACACTGAAGCTTTCTTT.